The entry below gives a single TCR beta chain sequence along with its context. There are a few counts of this clonotype. No antigen is known for it. Base quality data are lacking; no much larger clone is found one base away. In the germline V gene, CDR1 corresponds to SQVTM and CDR2 to ANQGSEA. V drops 1 base and J drops 5 bases, leaving 18 bases in between. Including cysteine and phenylalanine, the CDR3 has 16 amino acids. Of all the DNA, just the CDR3 is kept, 48 bases in frame from base 1. Ficoll-Paque density gradient centrifugation was used to isolate PBMCs. Data came from an Illumina NovaSeq 6000. TCRalpha and TCRbeta cDNA libraries were constructed by 5'RACE with constant-segment primers, with sample barcodes and unique molecular identifiers being introduced. Trizol reagent was used to extract RNA from every sample. The libraries were amplified in two PCR steps, and the second step added a second sample barcode and Illumina TruSeq adapters. Libraries were sequenced on an Illumina NovaSeq with 2 x 150 bp paired-end reads. In the authors' own workflow: Demultiplexing of reads and collapsing into UMI-guided consensus sequences were performed with migec v1.2.7. Using mixcr v2.1.11, UMI consensuses were aligned to TRA and TRB V and J templates and then assembled into clonotypes. Expanded or contracted clonotypes were those called significant by both edgeR and NoisET, with noise models trained on biological replicates. edgeR calls used a false discovery rate-adjusted p below 0.01 and a log2 fold-change threshold of 1. As an exploratory analysis of dynamics, max-normalized trajectories of the 1000 most abundant clonotypes were examined with PCA combined with hierarchical clustering. Separately sequenced CD4+ and CD8+ repertoires were used to assign the CD4 or CD8 phenotype of responding clones. TCRdb reprocessing: public reads trimmed at Q25 with fastp, clones called with MiXCR, in-frame beta chains kept. Entries are consolidated by CDR3 protein sequence, retaining the most common genes and DNA. These V and J calls are TCRdb output, not the study's own analysis. This sample has nearly 250,000 distinct CDR3 sequences in its table, and just over 15% of those were observed once. Less than 2.5% of the sample is in the top ten clones.

The data belong to a study of T-cell memory formation after mild COVID-19 (dated by TCRdb to the early 2020s). At the level of the whole study: TCR sequence clusters from the two donors were largely donor specific. T-cell clones expanding and contracting after mild COVID-19 in two donors were tracked by longitudinal TCRalpha and TCRbeta repertoire sequencing. The cohort comprised two young, previously healthy adult volunteers, one female and one male.

The paper as a whole reports these results and caveats: Only a couple of mild cases were covered in the study, and larger cohorts including severe cases with pre-infection samples were considered necessary. Balanced CD4/CD8 phenotypes were observed for clones contracting from day 15 to 85, whereas a bias towards CD4+ was observed for a second wave of clones expanding from day 15 to 37. Contracting CD4+ clones appeared mostly in the CM and EM memory subsets, whereas CD8+ clones were enriched in EMRA. The detection of some responding clones in pre-infection memory suggests that pre-existing cross-reactive memory T cells joined the SARS-CoV-2 response. SARS-CoV-2 specificity of the second-wave clones peaking on day 37 was not confirmed.

The sequenced material came from PBMCs or a T cell subset sorted from them (not recorded which). The source is an adult woman who had mild COVID-19 (a few samples of this study predate the infection). The sample titles of this study are shuffled in the database, so cell type and time point are left out; the donor was told from shared clones. Recombination connected TRBV29-1 to TRBJ2-1; TRBD2 is possibly the D segment (7 matching bases). The CDR3 protein: CSVEGRRRGLNNEQFF. The DNA sequence is as follows: TGCAGCGTTGAAGGCCGAAGGCGGGGGCTTAACAATGAGCAGTTCTTC.